The rows below give T cell receptor beta chains drawn from one sample of a study of shared clonotypes between healthy human individuals. Sequenced by immunoSEQ multiplex PCR; TCRdb stores in-frame clones only, minus some. The table includes 640,000 or so clones, roughly 78% detected once. Specimen: memory CD4+ T cells sorted from blood. The receptors originated from a woman in her twenties or thirties in good health. Both conserved end residues are part of each CDR3. D genes are given only for firm matches. The size entry is marked missing in some rows and otherwise reads once, few, many or a size class.

TRBJ1-5,.,TRBV28,.,CASTPRGGRPQHF,TGTGCCAGCACCCCACGGGGAGGGCGGCCCCAGCATTTT
TRBJ1-1,TRBD1,TRBV5-1,.,CASRPGTGAEAFF,TGCGCCAGCAGGCCAGGAACAGGGGCTGAAGCTTTCTTT
TRBJ1-1,TRBD1,TRBV4-1,.,CASRGIGQVDTEAFF,TGCGCCAGCAGGGGGATCGGACAGGTCGACACTGAAGCTTTCTTT
TRBJ1-1,.,TRBV5-1,.,CASSLGGTDGMNTEAFF,TGCGCCAGCAGCTTGGGGGGCACGGACGGGATGAACACTGAAGCTTTCTTT
TRBJ1-1,.,TRBV28,.,CASSLQTEAFF,TGTGCCAGCAGTCTTCAGACTGAAGCTTTCTTT
TRBJ2-3,.,TRBV18,.,CASSPRIEIADTQYF,TGTGCCAGCTCACCCAGGATTGAAATCGCAGATACGCAGTATTTT
TRBJ2-7,.,TRBV30,.,CAWSRGTVTYEQYF,TGTGCCTGGAGTCGCGGGACCGTCACCTACGAGCAGTACTTC
TRBJ2-7,TRBD2,TRBV5-6,.,CASSLVGGSRGEQYF,TGTGCCAGCAGCTTGGTAGGCGGGAGTAGGGGCGAGCAGTACTTC
TRBJ1-1,.,TRBV27,many,CASSLLGRGTEAFF,TGTGCCAGCAGTTTACTCGGCAGGGGCACTGAAGCTTTCTTT
TRBJ2-1,.,TRBV12-5,.,CASGLGGTPMDEQFF,TGTGCTAGTGGTTTGGGCGGGACTCCCATGGATGAGCAGTTCTTC
TRBJ1-1,.,TRBV9,.,CASSVEEGRDTEAFF,TGTGCCAGCAGCGTAGAGGAGGGGCGGGACACTGAAGCTTTCTTT
TRBJ1-1,.,TRBV2,.,CASKSEGGTEAFF,TGTGCCAGCAAGTCGGAGGGGGGAACTGAAGCTTTCTTT
TRBJ2-7,.,TRBV12-2,.,CASRLDPGTAIHEQYF,TGTGCAAGTCGCTTAGATCCCGGGACCGCAATTCACGAGCAGTACTTC
TRBJ2-3,.,TRBV6-5,.,CASSHGREQYF,TGTGCCAGCAGTCATGGACGAGAGCAGTATTTT
TRBJ2-5,.,TRBV29-1,.,CSVGGVRETQYF,TGCAGCGTTGGGGGAGTGCGGGAGACCCAGTACTTC
TRBJ2-5,.,TRBV10-3,.,CAISTDQETQYF,TGTGCCATCTCAACGGACCAAGAGACCCAGTACTTC
TRBJ2-2,.,TRBV19,.,CASTILNTGELFF,TGTGCCAGTACCATACTTAACACCGGGGAGCTGTTTTTT
TRBJ1-2,.,TRBV28,.,CASNRRIGGYTF,TGTGCCAGCAATAGGCGGATAGGTGGCTACACCTTC
TRBJ2-7,.,TRBV28,.,CASKTGLAASEQYF,TGTGCCAGCAAAACGGGGCTAGCCGCTTCCGAGCAGTACTTC
TRBJ2-1,TRBD1,TRBV9,few,CASSVRDRPYNEQFF,TGTGCCAGCAGCGTCCGGGACAGGCCGTACAATGAGCAGTTCTTC
TRBJ1-4,.,TRBV19,.,CASSPRPYATNEKLFF,TGTGCCAGTAGTCCCCGGCCCTACGCGACTAATGAAAAACTGTTTTTT
TRBJ2-5,TRBD1,TRBV6-1,once,CASSEMGQGLSTQYF,TGTGCCAGCAGTGAAATGGGACAGGGGCTAAGCACCCAGTACTTC
TRBJ1-1,TRBD1,TRBV25-1,few,CASSLEGAVGTEAFF,TGTGCCAGCAGTTTGGAGGGGGCGGTAGGTACTGAAGCTTTCTTT
TRBJ1-1,.,TRBV4-1,few,CASSRADTGRAEAFF,TGCGCCAGCAGCCGCGCAGACACCGGTAGGGCTGAAGCTTTCTTT
TRBJ2-1,.,TRBV7-6,.,CASTLSSGNEQFF,TGTGCCAGCACGCTAAGTAGTGGCAATGAGCAGTTCTTC
TRBJ2-1,.,TRBV7-8,.,CASSLRSGNRENEQFF,TGTGCCAGCAGCTTACGGTCGGGAAACAGGGAAAATGAGCAGTTCTTC
TRBJ2-7,.,TRBV30,.,CAWSRRGNYEQYF,TGTGCCTGGAGCAGGAGGGGAAACTACGAGCAGTACTTC
TRBJ1-1,.,TRBV19,.,CASSILNRIDTEAFF,TGTGCCAGTAGTATCCTAAACCGAATTGACACTGAAGCTTTCTTT
TRBJ2-6,TRBD1,TRBV19,once,CASNPGQASSGANVLTF,TGTGCCAGTAACCCGGGACAGGCCAGCTCTGGGGCCAACGTCCTGACTTTC
TRBJ2-1,TRBD2,TRBV2,many,CASSEDLRLADNEQFF,TGTGCCAGCAGTGAAGATCTAAGACTAGCGGATAATGAGCAGTTCTTC
TRBJ2-1,.,TRBV27,.,CASSFRDNEQFF,TGTGCCAGCAGTTTCAGGGACAATGAGCAGTTCTTC
TRBJ2-1,TRBD2,TRBV30,.,CAWHSPGLAGGPSHFF,TGTGCCTGGCACTCTCCGGGACTAGCGGGAGGGCCGTCCCATTTCTTC
TRBJ2-7,.,TRBV5-4,once,CASSLTRSYEQYF,TGTGCCAGCAGCTTAACCCGGAGCTACGAGCAGTACTTC
TRBJ1-1,TRBD1,TRBV19,.,CASSIFGQDRGNTEAFF,TGTGCCAGTAGTATATTTGGGCAGGACAGGGGAAACACTGAAGCTTTCTTT
TRBJ2-7,.,TRBV6-5,.,CASSRASGYEQYF,TGTGCCAGCAGTCGGGCTTCGGGCTACGAGCAGTACTTC
TRBJ1-2,.,TRBV2,few,CASAPGAYGYTF,TGTGCCAGCGCCCCGGGTGCCTATGGCTACACCTTC
TRBJ2-7,.,TRBV4-1,once,CASSQGFSGTPYEQYF,TGCGCCAGCAGCCAAGGATTTAGCGGAACGCCCTACGAGCAGTACTTC
TRBJ1-1,.,TRBV7-9,.,CASILGRGNTEAFF,TGTGCCAGCATTCTGGGACGTGGGAACACTGAAGCTTTCTTT
TRBJ2-3,TRBD2,TRBV9,.,CASSVVGLAGSDTQYF,TGTGCCAGCAGCGTAGTGGGACTAGCGGGATCAGATACGCAGTATTTT
TRBJ2-7,.,TRBV27,.,CASSGSGTAYEQYF,TGTGCCAGCAGTGGTAGCGGGACAGCCTACGAGCAGTACTTC
TRBJ1-2,.,TRBV27,.,CASSPQQGIRRGYTF,TGTGCCAGCAGTCCACAACAGGGCATCCGGCGGGGCTACACCTTC
TRBJ2-7,.,TRBV11-2,.,CASSLVVGDHEQYF,TGTGCCAGCAGCTTAGTCGTAGGGGACCACGAGCAGTACTTC
TRBJ2-6,.,TRBV4-1,.,CASSHTASLSGANVLTF,TGCGCCAGCAGCCACACCGCGAGTCTCTCTGGGGCCAACGTCCTGACTTTC
TRBJ2-1,.,TRBV30,few,CAWSRLAINEQFF,TGTGCCTGGAGCCGGCTAGCGATCAATGAGCAGTTCTTC
TRBJ1-3,TRBD1,TRBV27,.,CASSLRGTGSGNTIYF,TGTGCCAGCAGTTTACGCGGGACAGGGTCTGGAAACACCATATATTTT
TRBJ2-1,.,TRBV11-3,.,CASSSWGTGALNEQFF,TGTGCCAGCAGCTCCTGGGGAACCGGGGCGCTCAATGAGCAGTTCTTC
TRBJ2-3,.,TRBV5-8,once,CASSQSTDTQYF,TGTGCCAGCAGCCAGAGCACAGATACGCAGTATTTT
TRBJ1-4,.,TRBV29-1,once,CSVGGSGNEKLFF,TGCAGCGTGGGCGGATCCGGGAATGAAAAACTGTTTTTT
TRBJ2-7,.,TRBV2,.,CASTPGTLYEQYF,TGTGCCAGCACTCCGGGGACCCTCTACGAGCAGTACTTC
TRBJ2-7,.,TRBV28,.,CATRGFYEQYF,TGTGCCACCCGTGGTTTCTACGAGCAGTACTTC
TRBJ2-1,.,TRBV7-2,.,CASSLDVGEQFF,TGTGCCAGCAGCTTAGACGTGGGGGAGCAGTTCTTC
TRBJ1-5,.,TRBV28,.,CASSRSDSQRQPQHF,TGTGCCAGCAGCCGATCGGACAGCCAGCGACAGCCCCAGCATTTT
TRBJ1-1,TRBD1,TRBV5-1,.,CASSLGTGGTNTEAFF,TGCGCCAGCAGCTTGGGGACAGGGGGCACGAACACTGAAGCTTTCTTT
TRBJ2-1,TRBD2,TRBV19,.,CASSSGERNEQFF,TGTGCCAGTTCTAGCGGGGAACGGAATGAGCAGTTCTTC
TRBJ2-5,TRBD2,TRBV19,.,CASREASGEETQYF,TGTGCCAGTAGAGAGGCTAGCGGGGAAGAGACCCAGTACTTC
TRBJ2-3,.,TRBV6-4,.,CASSSLRGDTQYF,TGTGCCAGCAGTTCGTTACGGGGGGATACGCAGTATTTT
TRBJ1-1,.,TRBV18,once,CASSPLPGFRGTEAFF,TGTGCCAGCTCACCTTTGCCGGGCTTTAGGGGGACTGAAGCTTTCTTT